In its sample, the clone carrying this TCR beta chain was seen a few times. A much larger clone differs from this one at a single base, so this may be a read error. Using a J-beta primer mix together with a sample-barcoded 5' primer, a second PCR was run for roughly 6 to 11 cycles. TCRdb independently ran MiXCR on the 5' RACE reads; one entry per CDR3 protein. Of 700,000 to 800,000 distinct CDR3 sequences listed, more than 40% are singletons. This entry comes from a study of blood T cells in healthy people across ages. The CDR3 loop spans 12 amino acids. Germline loops: CDR1 SQVTM, CDR2 ANQGSEA. This receptor was taken from a woman aged 60-75 years in good health. The rearrangement uses TRBV29-1 and TRBJ1-6; unclear D gene. Sequencing used blood. The CDR3, as DNA: TGCAGCGCAGGAGATGAAAATTCACCCCCCCACTTT. Its protein product is CSAGDENSPPHF.